This T cell receptor beta chain is drawn from a study of shared clonotypes between healthy human individuals. Regarding the study as a whole: Blood alone was sampled, and tissue repertoires likely differ. Rarefaction exposed incomplete sorted-subset sequencing despite large depth.

Sorted-subset replicate PCRs used 200 ng DNA, 25,000 to 30,000 T cell genomes. The protocol was immunoSEQ multiplex PCR, while the TCRdb copy is restricted to in-frame clones and leaves out a portion. The table lists 2,500,000 or so clones, just under 95% of them singletons. To note about this clone: The antigen remains unidentified.

J gave up 5 bases and V 6 bases, and 9 bases lay outside the gene matches. CDR3 length equals 15 residues. The germline V gene encodes CDR1 MNHEY and CDR2 SMNVEV (reference sequence). The sample consisted of naive CD4+ T cells from PBMCs. Subset given: CD45RA+ positively selected. This sequence joins TRBV27 and TRBJ2-2, with TRBD1 matching 7 bases. The clonotype originates from a man between 18 and 35 years old in good health. Some clones in this sample may be carry-over from other donors' samples. The DNA for the CDR3 is TGTGCCAGCAGCTTACTTGGACAGGTGACCGGGGAGCTGTTTTTT. It encodes CASSLLGQVTGELFF.